The text below deals with one T cell receptor beta chain. The target antigen is unknown. A marrow graft followed busulfan-fludarabine conditioning, with cyclophosphamide on days +3 and +4. Looked up from germline, CDR1 is SGHVS and CDR2 is FNYEAQ. Trimming left V 5 bases short and J 12 bases short, with 11 bases between. The CDR3 runs 11 residues. Generated by immunoSEQ multiplex PCR, the TCRdb table keeps only in-frame clones and is missing some. This table holds under 50,000 clones, 90% found once. The source of the sample is a study of T cells after posttransplantation cyclophosphamide. Findings and caveats of the study: TRB overlap between skin or GI tissue T cells and blood was limited. Later post-transplant blood repertoires were often dominated by donor CD8+ memory clones. TRB clonality was highly associated with recipient CMV seropositivity and reactivation.

The starting material was PBMCs, obtained about 60 days after allogeneic stem cell transplant with posttransplant cyclophosphamide. The clonotype originates from a male patient over 55 who received an allogeneic stem cell transplant from a related donor and was CMV-positive. Some T cells may have originated in the graft donor. The rearrangement joins TRBV7-6 to TRBJ2-1, with D tentatively TRBD2 (5 bases). CDR3 region: CASSTGVVQFF. In DNA form, the CDR3 reads TGTGCCAGCAGCACCGGGGTTGTGCAGTTCTTC.